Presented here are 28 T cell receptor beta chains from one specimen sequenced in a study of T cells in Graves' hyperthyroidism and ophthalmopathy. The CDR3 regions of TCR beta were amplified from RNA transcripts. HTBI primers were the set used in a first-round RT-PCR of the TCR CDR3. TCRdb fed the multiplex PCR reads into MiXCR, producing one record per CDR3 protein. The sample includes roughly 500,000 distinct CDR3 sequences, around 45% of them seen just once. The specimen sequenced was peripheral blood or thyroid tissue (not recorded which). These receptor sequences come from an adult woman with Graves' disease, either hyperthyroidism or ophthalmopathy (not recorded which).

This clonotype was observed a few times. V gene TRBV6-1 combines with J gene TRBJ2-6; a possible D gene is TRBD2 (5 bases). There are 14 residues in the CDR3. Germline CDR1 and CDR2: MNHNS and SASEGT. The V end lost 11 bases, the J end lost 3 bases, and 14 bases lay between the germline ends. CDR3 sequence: CAVREGDGANVLTF. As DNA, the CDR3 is TGTGCCGTCCGGGAAGGAGATGGGGCCAACGTCCTGACTTTC.

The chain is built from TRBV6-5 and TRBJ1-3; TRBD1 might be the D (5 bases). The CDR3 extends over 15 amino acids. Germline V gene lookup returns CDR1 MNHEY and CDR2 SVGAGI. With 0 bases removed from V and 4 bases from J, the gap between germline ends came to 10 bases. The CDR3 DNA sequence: TGTGCCAGCAGTTACTCGAGGGGCTTCGGAAACACCATATATTTT. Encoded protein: CASSYSRGFGNTIYF.

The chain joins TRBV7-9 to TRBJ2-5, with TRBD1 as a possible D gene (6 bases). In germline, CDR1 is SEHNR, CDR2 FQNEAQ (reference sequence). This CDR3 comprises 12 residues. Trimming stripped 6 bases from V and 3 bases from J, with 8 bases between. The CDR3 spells CASRKGEETQYF. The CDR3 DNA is TGTGCCAGCAGAAAGGGGGAAGAGACCCAGTACTTC.

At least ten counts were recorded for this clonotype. The CDR3 is CATSNDRANTEAFF. CDR3 coding DNA: TGTGCCACCAGCAACGACAGGGCCAACACTGAAGCTTTCTTT. This chain uses TRBV15 with TRBJ1-1; 7 bases agree with TRBD1. The CDR3 spans 14 residues. V lost 4 bases and J lost 2; bases outside the gene matches: 4. Looked up from germline, CDR1 is LNHNV and CDR2 is YYDKDF (reference sequence).

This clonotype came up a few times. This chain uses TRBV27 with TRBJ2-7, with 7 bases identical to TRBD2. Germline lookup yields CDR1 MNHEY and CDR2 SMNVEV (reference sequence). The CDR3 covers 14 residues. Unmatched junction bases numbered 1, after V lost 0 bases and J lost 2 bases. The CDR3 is CASSLSLAAYEQYF. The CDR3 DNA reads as TGTGCCAGCAGTTTATCGCTAGCGGCCTACGAGCAGTACTTC.

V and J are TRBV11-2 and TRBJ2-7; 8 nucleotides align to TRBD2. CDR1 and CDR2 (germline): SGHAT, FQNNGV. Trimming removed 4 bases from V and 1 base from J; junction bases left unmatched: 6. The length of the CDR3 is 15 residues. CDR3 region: CASSSTREGSYEQYF. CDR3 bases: TGTGCCAGCAGCTCGACTCGGGAGGGATCCTACGAGCAGTACTTC. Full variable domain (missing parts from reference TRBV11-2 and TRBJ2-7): EAGVAQSPRYKIIEKRQSVAFWCNPISGHATLYWYQQILGQGPKLLIQFQNNGVVDDSQLPKDRFSAERLKGVDSTLKIQPAKLEDSAVYLCASSSTREGSYEQYFGPGTRLTVT.

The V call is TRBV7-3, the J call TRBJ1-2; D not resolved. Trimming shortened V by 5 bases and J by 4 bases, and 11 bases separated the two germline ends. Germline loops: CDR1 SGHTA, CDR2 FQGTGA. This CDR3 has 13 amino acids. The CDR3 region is CASSPNPVYGYTF. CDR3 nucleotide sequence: TGTGCCAGCAGCCCAAATCCCGTCTATGGCTACACCTTC.

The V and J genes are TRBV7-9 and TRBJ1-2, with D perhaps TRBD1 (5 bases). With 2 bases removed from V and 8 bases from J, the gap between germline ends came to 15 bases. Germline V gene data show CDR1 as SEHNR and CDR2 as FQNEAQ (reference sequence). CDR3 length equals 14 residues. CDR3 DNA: TGTGCCAGCAGCTTAATCTTCAGGACAAAGGGCTACACCTTC. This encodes CASSLIFRTKGYTF.

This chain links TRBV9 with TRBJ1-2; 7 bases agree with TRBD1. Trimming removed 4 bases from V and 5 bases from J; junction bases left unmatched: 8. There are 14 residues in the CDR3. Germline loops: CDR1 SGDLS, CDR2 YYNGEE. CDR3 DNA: TGTGCCAGCAGCCTCCGGACAGGATCTTATGGCTACACCTTC. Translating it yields CASSLRTGSYGYTF.

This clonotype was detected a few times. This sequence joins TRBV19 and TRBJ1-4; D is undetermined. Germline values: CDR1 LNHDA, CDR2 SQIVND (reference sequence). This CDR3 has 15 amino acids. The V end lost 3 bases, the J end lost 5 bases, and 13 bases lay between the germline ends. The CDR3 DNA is TGTGCCAGTAGTATTGATGGACGTTTCAATGAAAAACTGTTTTTT. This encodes CASSIDGRFNEKLFF.

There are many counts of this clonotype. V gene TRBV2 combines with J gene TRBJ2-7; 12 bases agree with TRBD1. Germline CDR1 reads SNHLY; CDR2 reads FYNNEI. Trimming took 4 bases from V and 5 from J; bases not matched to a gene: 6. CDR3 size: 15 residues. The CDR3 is CASSAGTGGTNEQYF. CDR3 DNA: TGTGCCAGCAGTGCCGGGACAGGGGGCACGAACGAGCAGTACTTC. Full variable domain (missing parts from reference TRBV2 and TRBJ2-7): EPEVTQTPSHQVTQMGQEVILRCVPISNHLYFYWYRQILGQKVEFLVSFYNNEISEKSEIFDDQFSVERPDGSNFTLKIRSTKLEDSAMYFCASSAGTGGTNEQYFGPGTRLTVT.

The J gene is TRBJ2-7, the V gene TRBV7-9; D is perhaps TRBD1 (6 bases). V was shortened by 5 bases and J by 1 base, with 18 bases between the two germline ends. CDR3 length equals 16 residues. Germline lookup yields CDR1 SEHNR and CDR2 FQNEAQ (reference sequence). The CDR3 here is CASSTPPDSRSYEQYF. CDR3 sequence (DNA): TGTGCCAGCAGCACCCCCCCGGACAGTCGATCCTACGAGCAGTACTTC.

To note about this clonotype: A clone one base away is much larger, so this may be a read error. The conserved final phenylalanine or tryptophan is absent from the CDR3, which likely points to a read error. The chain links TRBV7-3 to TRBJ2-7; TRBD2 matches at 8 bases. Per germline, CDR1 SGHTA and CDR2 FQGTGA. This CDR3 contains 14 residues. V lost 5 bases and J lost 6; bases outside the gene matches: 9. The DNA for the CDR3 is TGTGCCAGCAGCCACGGGGGACTAGTTCGCGAGCAGTACCTC. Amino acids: CASSHGGLVREQYL.

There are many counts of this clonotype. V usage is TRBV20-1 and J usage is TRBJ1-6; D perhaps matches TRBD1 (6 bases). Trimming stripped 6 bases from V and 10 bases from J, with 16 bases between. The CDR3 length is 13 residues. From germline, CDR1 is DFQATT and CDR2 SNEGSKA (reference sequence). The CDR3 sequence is CSAPGGGQSPLHF. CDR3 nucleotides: TGCAGTGCCCCGGGGGGGGGCCAGTCACCCCTCCACTTT.

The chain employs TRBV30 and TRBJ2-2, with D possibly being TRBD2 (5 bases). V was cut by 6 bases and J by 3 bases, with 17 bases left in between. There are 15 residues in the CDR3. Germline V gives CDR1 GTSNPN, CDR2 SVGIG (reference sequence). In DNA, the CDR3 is TGTGCCTGCCAGAGGGCGTCGGGCGACACCGGGGAGCTGTTTTTT. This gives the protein CACQRASGDTGELFF.

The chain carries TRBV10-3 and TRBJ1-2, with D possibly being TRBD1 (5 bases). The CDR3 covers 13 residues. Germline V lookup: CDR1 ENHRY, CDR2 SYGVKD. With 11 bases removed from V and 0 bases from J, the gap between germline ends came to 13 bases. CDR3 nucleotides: TGTGCCTTGACAGCAGATCCTAACTATGGCTACACCTTC. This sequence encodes CALTADPNYGYTF.

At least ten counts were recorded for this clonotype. For the CDR3, the DNA is TGTGCCAGCAGTTCCGGGACAGATATTACTGAAGCTTTCTTT. Its translation is CASSSGTDITEAFF. This chain joins TRBV2 and TRBJ1-1; 7 bases fit TRBD1. The CDR3 spans 14 residues. The ends lost 5 bases at V and 5 bases at J; junction bases unmatched: 8. Germline V lookup: CDR1 SNHLY, CDR2 FYNNEI.

The CDR3 loop reads CASSSAGAEETQYF. The CDR3 DNA sequence: TGTGCCAGCAGCTCAGCGGGGGCGGAAGAGACCCAGTACTTC. The gene calls are TRBV7-2 and TRBJ2-5; 8 bases are shared with TRBD2. Trimming cost V 4 bases and J 3 bases; bases outside gene matches: 4. Looked up from germline, CDR1 is SGHTA and CDR2 is FQGNSA. The CDR3 extends over 14 amino acids.

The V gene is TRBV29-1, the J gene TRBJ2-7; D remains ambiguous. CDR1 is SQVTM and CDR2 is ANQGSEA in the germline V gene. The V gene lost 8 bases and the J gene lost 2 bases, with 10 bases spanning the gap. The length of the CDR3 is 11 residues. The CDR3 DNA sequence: TGCAGCTTAGGGTATACCTACGAGCAGTACTTC. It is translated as CSLGYTYEQYF.

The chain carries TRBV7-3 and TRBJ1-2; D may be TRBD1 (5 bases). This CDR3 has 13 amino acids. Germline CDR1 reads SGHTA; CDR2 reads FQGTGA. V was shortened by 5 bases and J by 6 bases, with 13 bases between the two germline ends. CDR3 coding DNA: TGTGCCAGCAGCCGATCGGCAGGGCATGGCTACACCTTC. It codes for CASSRSAGHGYTF.

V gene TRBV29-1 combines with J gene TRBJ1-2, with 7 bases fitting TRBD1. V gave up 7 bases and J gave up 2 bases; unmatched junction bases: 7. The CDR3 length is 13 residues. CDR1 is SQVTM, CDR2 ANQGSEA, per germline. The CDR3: CSATPGQNYGYTF. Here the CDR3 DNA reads TGCAGCGCGACGCCGGGACAGAACTATGGCTACACCTTC. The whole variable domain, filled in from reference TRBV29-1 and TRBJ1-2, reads SAVISQKPSRDICQRGTSLTIQCQVDSQVTMMFWYRQQPGQSLTLIATANQGSEATYESGFVIDKFPISRPNLTFSTLTVSNMSPEDSSIYLCSATPGQNYGYTFGSGTRLTVV.

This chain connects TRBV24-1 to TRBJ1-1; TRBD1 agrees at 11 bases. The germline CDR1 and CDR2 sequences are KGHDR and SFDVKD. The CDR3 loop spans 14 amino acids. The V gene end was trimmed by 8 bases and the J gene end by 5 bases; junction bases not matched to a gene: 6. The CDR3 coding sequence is TGTGCCACCAAAGGACAGGGGGCAAGTACTGAAGCTTTCTTT. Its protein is CATKGQGASTEAFF.

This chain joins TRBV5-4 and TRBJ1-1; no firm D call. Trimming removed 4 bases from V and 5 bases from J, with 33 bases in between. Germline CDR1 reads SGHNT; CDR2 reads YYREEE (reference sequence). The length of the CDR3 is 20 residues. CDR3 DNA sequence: TGTGCCAGCAGCCAAAAGACGATTTCTGGGATCAGGTCGGGTTTTACTGAAGCTTTCTTT. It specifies CASSQKTISGIRSGFTEAFF.

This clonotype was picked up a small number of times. CDR3 in amino acids: CASSGLTSVVFGETQYF. The CDR3 DNA follows: TGTGCCAGCAGTGGTTTGACTAGCGTGGTGTTCGGAGAGACCCAGTACTTC. The rearrangement joins TRBV25-1 to TRBJ2-5; 8 positions match TRBD2. V gave up 4 bases and J gave up 4 bases; unmatched junction bases: 14. CDR1 MGHDK and CDR2 SYGVNS come from the germline V gene. The CDR3 consists of 17 residues.

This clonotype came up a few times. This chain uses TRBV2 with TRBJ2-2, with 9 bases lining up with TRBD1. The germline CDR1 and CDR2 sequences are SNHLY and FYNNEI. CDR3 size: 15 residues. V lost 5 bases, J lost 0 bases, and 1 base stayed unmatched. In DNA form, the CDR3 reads TGTGCCAGCAGTAGGACAGGGGCGAACACCGGGGAGCTGTTTTTT. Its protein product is CASSRTGANTGELFF.

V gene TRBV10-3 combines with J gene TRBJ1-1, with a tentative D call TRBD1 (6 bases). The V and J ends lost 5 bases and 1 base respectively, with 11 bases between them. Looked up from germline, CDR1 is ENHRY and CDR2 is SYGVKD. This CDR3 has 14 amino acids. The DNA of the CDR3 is TGTGCCATCAGTTCCGGGACATCGAACACTGAAGCTTTCTTT. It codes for CAISSGTSNTEAFF.

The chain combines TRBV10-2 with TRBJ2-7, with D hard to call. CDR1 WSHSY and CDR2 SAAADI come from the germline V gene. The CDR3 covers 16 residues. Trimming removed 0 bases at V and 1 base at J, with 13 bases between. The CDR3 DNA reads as TGCGCCAGCAGTGAGTCGACCTACAGTCGATCCTACGAGCAGTACTTC. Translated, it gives CASSESTYSRSYEQYF.

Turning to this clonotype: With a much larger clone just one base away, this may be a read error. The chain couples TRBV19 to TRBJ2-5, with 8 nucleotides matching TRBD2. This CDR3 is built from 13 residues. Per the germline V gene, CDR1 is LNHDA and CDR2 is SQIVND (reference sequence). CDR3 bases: TGTGCCAGCGGGAGGGGACCACAAGGGACCCAGTACTTC. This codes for CASGRGPQGTQYF.